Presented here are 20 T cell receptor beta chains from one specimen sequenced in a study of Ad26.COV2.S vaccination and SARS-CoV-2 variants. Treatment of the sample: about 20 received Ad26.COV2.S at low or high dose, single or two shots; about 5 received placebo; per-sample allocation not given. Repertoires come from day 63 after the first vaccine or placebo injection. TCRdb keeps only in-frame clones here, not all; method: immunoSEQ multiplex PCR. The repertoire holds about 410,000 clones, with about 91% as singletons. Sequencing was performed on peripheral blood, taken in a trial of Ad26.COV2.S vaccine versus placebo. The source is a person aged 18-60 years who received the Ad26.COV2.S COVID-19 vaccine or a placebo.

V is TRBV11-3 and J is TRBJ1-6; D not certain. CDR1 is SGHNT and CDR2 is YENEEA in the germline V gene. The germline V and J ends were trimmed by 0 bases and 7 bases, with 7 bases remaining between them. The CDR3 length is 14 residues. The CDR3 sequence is CASSLDRGNSPLHF. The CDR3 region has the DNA TGTGCCAGCAGCTTAGACAGAGGAAATTCACCCCTCCACTTT.

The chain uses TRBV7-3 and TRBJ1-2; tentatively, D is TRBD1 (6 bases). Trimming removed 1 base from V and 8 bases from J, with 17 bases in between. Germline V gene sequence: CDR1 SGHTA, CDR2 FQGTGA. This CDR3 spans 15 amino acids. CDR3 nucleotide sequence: TGTGCCAGCAGCTTAATCCCAGGGGAAGGAGGCGGCTACACCTTC. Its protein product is CASSLIPGEGGGYTF.

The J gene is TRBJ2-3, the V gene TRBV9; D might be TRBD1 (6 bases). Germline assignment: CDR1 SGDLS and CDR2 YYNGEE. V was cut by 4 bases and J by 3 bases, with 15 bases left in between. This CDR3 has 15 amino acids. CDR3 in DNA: TGTGCCAGCAGCAGAAGAAACAGGGAAACAGATACGCAGTATTTT. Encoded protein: CASSRRNRETDTQYF.

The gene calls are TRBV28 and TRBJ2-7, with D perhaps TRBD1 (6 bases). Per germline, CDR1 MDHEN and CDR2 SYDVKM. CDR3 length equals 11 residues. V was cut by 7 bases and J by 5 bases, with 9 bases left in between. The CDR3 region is CASTRQDEQYF. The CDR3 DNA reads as TGTGCCAGCACCCGACAGGACGAGCAGTACTTC.

The CDR3 sequence is CASSSLAGTYNEQFF. CDR3 in DNA: TGTGCCAGCAGTTCCTTAGCGGGTACTTACAATGAGCAGTTCTTC. The V call is TRBV27, the J call TRBJ2-1, with 7 bases fitting TRBD2. The CDR3 contains 15 residues. V lost 4 bases to trimming and J lost 4 bases; unmatched junction nucleotides: 7. In germline, CDR1 is MNHEY, CDR2 SMNVEV (reference sequence).

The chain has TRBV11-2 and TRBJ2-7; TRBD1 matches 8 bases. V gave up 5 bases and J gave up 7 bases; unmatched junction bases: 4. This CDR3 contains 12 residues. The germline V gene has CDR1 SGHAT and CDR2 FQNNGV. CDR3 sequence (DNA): TGTGCCAGCAGCCGGACAGGGAAAGAGCAGTACTTC. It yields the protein CASSRTGKEQYF.

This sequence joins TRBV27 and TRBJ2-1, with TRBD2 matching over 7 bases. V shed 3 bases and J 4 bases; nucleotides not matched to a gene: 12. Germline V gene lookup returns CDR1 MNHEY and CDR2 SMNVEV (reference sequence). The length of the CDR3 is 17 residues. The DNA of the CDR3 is TGTGCCAGCAGTTTTCTTAGTAGCGGGCGGGAATACAATGAGCAGTTCTTC. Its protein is CASSFLSSGREYNEQFF.

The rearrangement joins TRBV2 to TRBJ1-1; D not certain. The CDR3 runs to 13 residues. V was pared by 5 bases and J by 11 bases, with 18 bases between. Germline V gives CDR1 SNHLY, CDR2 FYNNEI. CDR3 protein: CASSRSDAQEAFF. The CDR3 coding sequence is TGTGCCAGCAGTCGATCAGACGCCCAGGAGGCTTTCTTT. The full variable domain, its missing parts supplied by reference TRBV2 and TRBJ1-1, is EPEVTQTPSHQVTQMGQEVILRCVPISNHLYFYWYRQILGQKVEFLVSFYNNEISEKSEIFDDQFSVERPDGSNFTLKIRSTKLEDSAMYFCASSRSDAQEAFFGQGTRLTVV.

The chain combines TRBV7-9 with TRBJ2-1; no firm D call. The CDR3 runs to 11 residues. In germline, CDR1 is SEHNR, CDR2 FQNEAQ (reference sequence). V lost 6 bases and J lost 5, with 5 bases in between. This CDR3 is CASRQNNEQFF. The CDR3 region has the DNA TGTGCCAGCAGACAGAACAATGAGCAGTTCTTC.

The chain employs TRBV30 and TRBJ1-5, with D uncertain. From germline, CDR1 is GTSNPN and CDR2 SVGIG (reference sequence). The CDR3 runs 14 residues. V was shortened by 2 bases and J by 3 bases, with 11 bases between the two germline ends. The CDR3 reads CAWSQTGNNQPQHF. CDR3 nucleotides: TGTGCCTGGAGTCAAACCGGGAACAATCAGCCCCAGCATTTT.

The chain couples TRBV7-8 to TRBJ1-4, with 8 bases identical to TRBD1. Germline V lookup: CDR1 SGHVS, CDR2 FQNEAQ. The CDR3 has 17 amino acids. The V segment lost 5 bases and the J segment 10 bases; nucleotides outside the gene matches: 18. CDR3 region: CASSGPLLGQGYGKLFF. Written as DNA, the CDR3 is TGTGCCAGCAGCGGACCCTTACTAGGACAGGGTTACGGAAAACTGTTTTTT.

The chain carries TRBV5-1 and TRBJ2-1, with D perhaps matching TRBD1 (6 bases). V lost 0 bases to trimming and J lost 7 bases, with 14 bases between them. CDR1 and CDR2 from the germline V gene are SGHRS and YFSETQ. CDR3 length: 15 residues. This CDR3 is CASSLATGWGNEQFF. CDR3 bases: TGCGCCAGCAGCTTGGCGACAGGATGGGGAAATGAGCAGTTCTTC.

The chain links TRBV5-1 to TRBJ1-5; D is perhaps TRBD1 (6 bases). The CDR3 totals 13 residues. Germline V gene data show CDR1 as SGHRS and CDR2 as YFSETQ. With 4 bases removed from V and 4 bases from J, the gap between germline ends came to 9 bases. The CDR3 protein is CASSRDINQPQHF. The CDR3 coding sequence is TGCGCCAGCAGCAGGGACATAAATCAGCCCCAGCATTTT.

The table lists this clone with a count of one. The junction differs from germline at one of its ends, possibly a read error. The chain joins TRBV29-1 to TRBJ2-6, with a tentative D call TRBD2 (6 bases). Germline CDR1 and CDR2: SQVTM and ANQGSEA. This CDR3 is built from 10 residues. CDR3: CSVDIGTLLF. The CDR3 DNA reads TGCAGCGTTGATATTGGGACTCTTTTGTTC.

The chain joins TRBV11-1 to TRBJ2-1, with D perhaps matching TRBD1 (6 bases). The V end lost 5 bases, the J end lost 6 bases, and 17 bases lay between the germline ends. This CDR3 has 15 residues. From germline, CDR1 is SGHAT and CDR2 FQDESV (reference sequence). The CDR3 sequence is CASSLIWGLGNEQFF. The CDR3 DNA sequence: TGTGCCAGCAGCCTAATATGGGGGCTTGGCAATGAGCAGTTCTTC.

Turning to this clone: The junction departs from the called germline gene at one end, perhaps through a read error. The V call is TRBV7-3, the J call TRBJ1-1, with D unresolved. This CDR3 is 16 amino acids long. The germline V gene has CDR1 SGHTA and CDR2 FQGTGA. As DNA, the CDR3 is TGTGCCAGCAGCCTAACCCCGCGGCAGCTGAACACTGAAGCTTTCTTT. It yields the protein CASSLTPRQLNTEAFF.

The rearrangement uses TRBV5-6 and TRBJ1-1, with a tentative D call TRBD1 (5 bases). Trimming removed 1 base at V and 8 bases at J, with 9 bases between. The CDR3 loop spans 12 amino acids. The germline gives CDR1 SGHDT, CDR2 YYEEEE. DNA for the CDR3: TGTGCCAGCAGCTTGACCGACAGAGAAGCTTTCTTT. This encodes CASSLTDREAFF.

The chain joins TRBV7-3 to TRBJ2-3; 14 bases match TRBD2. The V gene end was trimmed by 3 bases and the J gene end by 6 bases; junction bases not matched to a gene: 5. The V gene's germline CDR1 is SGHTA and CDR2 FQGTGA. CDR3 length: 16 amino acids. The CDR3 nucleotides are TGTGCCAGCAGCTTTCGACTAGCGGGAGGGCCCGATACGCAGTATTTT. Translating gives CASSFRLAGGPDTQYF.

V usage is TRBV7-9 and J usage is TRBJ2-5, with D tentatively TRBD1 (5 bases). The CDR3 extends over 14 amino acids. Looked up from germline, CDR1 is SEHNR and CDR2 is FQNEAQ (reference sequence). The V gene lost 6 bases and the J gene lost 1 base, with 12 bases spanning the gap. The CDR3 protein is CASSSQDPQETQYF. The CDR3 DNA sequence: TGTGCCAGCAGTTCACAGGATCCCCAAGAGACCCAGTACTTC.

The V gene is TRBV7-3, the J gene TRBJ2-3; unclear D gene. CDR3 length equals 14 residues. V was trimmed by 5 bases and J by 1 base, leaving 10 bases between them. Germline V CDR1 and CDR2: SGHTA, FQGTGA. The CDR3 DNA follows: TGTGCCAGCAGCCCCCTGGCTGGCACAGATACGCAGTATTTT. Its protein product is CASSPLAGTDTQYF.